The next 23 T cell receptor beta chains were all read from a single sample in a study of T cells in localized non-small cell lung cancer. Only in-frame clones appear in the TCRdb table, and some are missing; sequencing was by immunoSEQ multiplex PCR. The sample has about 1,600 clones, over 20% seen once. The sample in question was lung tumor tissue, obtained before any cancer treatment. Receptor source: a male donor aged 60 or over with stage I lung adenocarcinoma.

This clone is labeled large (0.1 to 1%). The chain couples TRBV14 to TRBJ1-2; 7 bases are shared with TRBD1. CDR1 and CDR2 from the germline V gene are SGHDN and FVKESK. J gave up 4 bases and V 4 bases, and 3 bases lay outside the gene matches. This CDR3 contains 13 residues. The CDR3 is CASSPGTVYGYTF. CDR3 coding DNA: TGTGCCAGCAGCCCTGGGACAGTCTATGGCTACACCTTC.

This clone has just a few counts. The chain joins TRBV10-3 to TRBJ2-3; TRBD2 matches at 9 bases. This CDR3 has 16 residues. J was trimmed by 4 bases and V by 10 bases; bases with no gene match: 15. The germline CDR1 and CDR2 sequences are ENHRY and SYGVKD. CDR3 sequence reads: CASRDRGGGAPDTQYF. The CDR3 nucleotides are TGTGCCAGCCGCGATAGGGGCGGGGGGGCCCCAGATACGCAGTATTTT.

This clone was detected only a few times. V usage is TRBV11-3 and J usage is TRBJ1-4; 8 bases line up with TRBD1. CDR1 and CDR2 from the germline V gene are SGHNT and YENEEA. The CDR3 has 15 amino acids. V shed 7 bases, J shed 5 bases, and the junction held 9 bases outside the gene matches. CDR3 nucleotide sequence: TGTGCCAGCAACGACCGGACAGGGAAGAATGAAAAACTGTTTTTT. Its translation is CASNDRTGKNEKLFF.

The chain couples TRBV15 to TRBJ2-3; D possibly matches TRBD1 or TRBD2 (6 bases each). The CDR3 is made up of 16 amino acids. Trimming removed 1 base from V and 2 bases from J, with 13 bases in between. Germline assignment: CDR1 LNHNV and CDR2 YYDKDF (reference sequence). CDR3 region: CATSRGRGPNTDTQYF. In nucleotides, the CDR3 is TGTGCCACCAGCAGAGGCCGGGGGCCCAACACAGATACGCAGTATTTT.

The V call is TRBV29-1, the J call TRBJ2-7; weak D call: TRBD2 (5 bases). Germline V gene data show CDR1 as SQVTM and CDR2 as ANQGSEA. V lost 5 bases to trimming and J lost 6 bases, with 14 bases between them. CDR3 length: 12 amino acids. Here the CDR3 reads CSVQKDSGEQYF. CDR3 DNA sequence: TGCAGCGTTCAAAAGGACTCGGGCGAGCAGTACTTC.

This clone was detected a few times. This rearrangement joins TRBV19 to TRBJ1-1; TRBD1 might be the D (5 bases). The V end was cut by 3 bases, the J end by 3 bases, with 11 bases between. This CDR3 region has 14 residues. Germline CDR1 reads LNHDA; CDR2 reads SQIVND (reference sequence). The CDR3 region is CASSIWGGDTEAFF. Written as DNA, the CDR3 is TGTGCCAGTAGTATCTGGGGGGGAGACACTGAAGCTTTCTTT. Drawing the rest from reference TRBV19 and TRBJ1-1, the complete variable domain is DGGITQSPKYLFRKEGQNVTLSCEQNLNHDAMYWYRQDPGQGLRLIYYSQIVNDFQKGDIAEGYSVSREKKESFPLTVTSAQKNPTAFYLCASSIWGGDTEAFFGQGTRLTVV.

This rearrangement joins TRBV5-1 to TRBJ2-5; TRBD1 aligns across 7 bases. Germline V gene data show CDR1 as SGHRS and CDR2 as YFSETQ. The CDR3 extends over 15 amino acids. V was pared by 5 bases and J by 0 bases, with 7 bases of the junction left unmatched. CDR3 DNA: TGCGCCAGCAGTTTGACAGGGACGTACCAAGAGACCCAGTACTTC. Residues: CASSLTGTYQETQYF.

This clone was recorded a few times. The genes are TRBV30 and TRBJ2-3, with D perhaps being TRBD1 or TRBD2 (6 bases each). This CDR3 comprises 17 residues. V lost 1 base to trimming and J lost 0 bases, with 17 bases between them. Germline V CDR1 and CDR2: GTSNPN, SVGIG (reference sequence). The chain's CDR3 is CAWSEGGDGPSTDTQYF. DNA of the CDR3: TGTGCCTGGAGTGAGGGGGGAGACGGCCCTAGCACAGATACGCAGTATTTT.

In its sample, this clone was seen a few times. The chain uses TRBV9 and TRBJ2-5; TRBD2 matches 9 bases. The trim removed 3 bases at V and 5 bases at J, leaving 8 bases unmatched. Germline loops: CDR1 SGDLS, CDR2 YYNGEE. CDR3 length equals 15 residues. CDR3 coding DNA: TGTGCCAGCAGCGCCGCGGGGGGGCTTGAGGAGACCCAGTACTTC. It translates to CASSAAGGLEETQYF.

Sample share makes this clone medium-sized. The CDR3: CASSWDRVNTEAFF. The CDR3 DNA reads TGTGCCAGCAGTTGGGACAGGGTGAACACTGAAGCTTTCTTT. The chain recombines TRBV11-3 with TRBJ1-1; 9 bases align to TRBD1. Germline CDR1 reads SGHNT; CDR2 reads YENEEA. The junction had 2 bases not matched to a gene; V was cut back by 6 bases and J by 0 bases. The CDR3 runs 14 residues.

This chain joins TRBV14 and TRBJ1-1; D is perhaps TRBD1 (5 bases). There are 15 residues in the CDR3. Germline V CDR1 and CDR2: SGHDN, FVKESK. V shed 1 base and J shed 0 bases, with 9 bases lying between them. The CDR3 sequence: CASSQGQTLNTEAFF. Here the CDR3 DNA reads TGTGCCAGCAGCCAAGGACAGACGCTGAACACTGAAGCTTTCTTT. Combining the CDR3 with reference TRBV14 and TRBJ1-1 gives the whole variable domain EAGVTQFPSHSVIEKGQTVTLRCDPISGHDNLYWYRRVMGKEIKFLLHFVKESKQDESGMPNNRFLAERTGGTYSTLKVQPAELEDSGVYFCASSQGQTLNTEAFFGQGTRLTVV.

This chain connects TRBV14 to TRBJ2-3, with 14 bases that match TRBD2. Trimming at V came to 5 bases and at J to 6 bases, leaving 7 bases not matched to a gene. The CDR3 has 16 residues. CDR1 and CDR2 (germline): SGHDN, FVKESK. CDR3 sequence (DNA): TGTGCCAGCAGCTTAGGGACTAGCGGGGGACCCGATACGCAGTATTTT. Protein product: CASSLGTSGGPDTQYF.

This clone was recorded a few times. The gene calls are TRBV7-6 and TRBJ2-6; 8 positions agree with TRBD1. The CDR3 consists of 15 residues. The J segment lost 2 bases and the V segment lost 5 bases, leaving 2 bases of the junction unmatched. CDR1 and CDR2 from the germline V gene are SGHVS and FNYEAQ. CDR3 DNA: TGTGCCAGCAGCACGACAGGGGCTGGGGCCAACGTCCTGACTTTC. Amino acids: CASSTTGAGANVLTF.

In this sample, this clone is large (0.1 to 1%). J is TRBJ1-3 and V is TRBV15; D not resolved. The germline gives CDR1 LNHNV, CDR2 YYDKDF (reference sequence). The CDR3 has 15 amino acids. The V and J ends lost 0 bases and 0 bases respectively, with 6 bases between them. CDR3 region: CATSRDRLSGNTIYF. CDR3 nucleotide sequence: TGTGCCACCAGCAGAGATAGGCTCTCTGGAAACACCATATATTTT.

V usage is TRBV5-1 and J usage is TRBJ2-5; 10 bases map to TRBD2. Per germline, CDR1 SGHRS and CDR2 YFSETQ. The CDR3 extends over 16 amino acids. Trimming cost V 1 base and J 1 base; bases outside gene matches: 4. The CDR3 loop is CASSLFLAGAQETQYF. The DNA for the CDR3 is TGCGCCAGCAGCTTGTTTCTAGCGGGGGCCCAAGAGACCCAGTACTTC.

This CDR3 reads CASSPEWATDTQYF. In nucleotides, the CDR3 is TGTGCCAGCAGCCCTGAGTGGGCGACAGATACGCAGTATTTT. The chain has TRBV9 and TRBJ2-3; D gene unclear. The V gene's germline CDR1 is SGDLS and CDR2 YYNGEE. The CDR3 length is 14 residues. The V end was cut by 4 bases, the J end by 3 bases, with 12 bases between. Supplemented by reference TRBV9 and TRBJ2-3, the full variable domain reads DSGVTQTPKHLITATGQRVTLRCSPRSGDLSVYWYQQSLDQGLQFLIQYYNGEERAKGNILERFSAQQFPDLHSELNLSSLELGDSALYFCASSPEWATDTQYFGPGTRLTVL.

This clone showed up just a few times. The chain couples TRBV30 to TRBJ1-6; weak D call: TRBD1 (6 bases). The CDR3 runs to 13 residues. Germline V CDR1 and CDR2: GTSNPN, SVGIG (reference sequence). Trimming removed 8 bases at V and 4 bases at J, with 12 bases between. This CDR3 is CAGRGEYNSPLHF. The CDR3 DNA follows: TGTGCCGGCAGGGGCGAATATAATTCACCCCTCCACTTT.

This clone was found a few times. This chain connects TRBV6-8 to TRBJ1-1; the match to TRBD1 covers 10 bases. Unmatched junction bases numbered 8, after V lost 2 bases and J lost 5 bases. The length of the CDR3 is 16 residues. The germline V gene has CDR1 MNHGY and CDR2 SAAAGT. CDR3 sequence reads: CASSYPKGQGITEAFF. The CDR3, as DNA: TGTGCCAGCAGTTACCCAAAGGGACAGGGGATTACTGAAGCTTTCTTT.

The genes are TRBV11-3 and TRBJ1-4; the D gene is possibly TRBD1 (6 bases). Germline V gives CDR1 SGHNT, CDR2 YENEEA. The CDR3 is made up of 17 amino acids. Trimming stripped 3 bases from V and 8 bases from J, with 22 bases between. In DNA form, the CDR3 reads TGTGCCAGCAGCTTGGCCGGACAGCTAGGGGGTAGCGAAAAACTGTTTTTT. Its protein is CASSLAGQLGGSEKLFF.

This rearrangement joins TRBV30 to TRBJ2-5; no clear D. With 5 bases removed from V and 5 bases from J, the gap between germline ends came to 15 bases. Germline-derived CDR1 and CDR2 are GTSNPN and SVGIG (reference sequence). The CDR3 runs to 13 residues. The DNA for the CDR3 is TGTGCCTGGGCACTGGGCCGTGGGGAGACCCAGTACTTC. Translation gives CAWALGRGETQYF.

This clone was counted between two and nine times. The chain uses TRBV6-8 and TRBJ1-5, with a tentative D call TRBD1 (5 bases). The V and J ends lost 7 bases and 0 bases respectively, with 22 bases between them. CDR1 MNHGY and CDR2 SAAAGT come from the germline V gene. This CDR3 has 18 amino acids. The CDR3: CASTRAGGAGYSNQPQHF. CDR3 in DNA: TGTGCCAGCACCCGAGCCGGGGGAGCTGGCTATAGCAATCAGCCCCAGCATTTT.

This clone has just a few counts. This chain joins TRBV28 and TRBJ2-5, with D perhaps matching TRBD1 (5 bases). CDR3 size: 12 residues. Trimming removed 3 bases from V and 5 bases from J, with 7 bases in between. Germline V gene data show CDR1 as MDHEN and CDR2 as SYDVKM. The CDR3 DNA sequence: TGTGCCAGCAGTTTGGACACCGAGACCCAGTACTTC. It is translated as CASSLDTETQYF.

This rearrangement joins TRBV11-3 to TRBJ1-4; no definite D call. Germline-derived CDR1 and CDR2 are SGHNT and YENEEA. CDR3 size: 14 residues. Trimming removed 6 bases from V and 0 bases from J, with 8 bases in between. The DNA of the CDR3 is TGTGCCAGCAGTTCCCGGGCAACTAATGAAAAACTGTTTTTT. Translated, it gives CASSSRATNEKLFF.